The 22 T cell receptor beta chains below come from one sample, sequenced in a study of technical replicates of blood from several donors. TCRdb's copy holds only in-frame clones and misses some; the assay was immunoSEQ multiplex PCR. The profile shows 55,000 to 75,000 clones, 85% to 95% of them singletons. Sample: PBMCs. These receptors were obtained from a human donor in good health. Some clones in this sample may be carry-over from other donors' samples.

The chain recombines TRBV18 with TRBJ2-1, with TRBD2 matching over 14 bases. Trimming removed 8 bases from V and 9 bases from J; junction bases left unmatched: 6. In germline, CDR1 is KGHSH, CDR2 LQKENI. The CDR3 totals 14 residues. CDR3 sequence reads: CASLTSGRVTEQFF. CDR3 bases: TGTGCCAGCCTGACTAGCGGGAGGGTAACTGAGCAGTTCTTC.

This clone has just one count. The V and J genes are TRBV7-3 and TRBJ2-2, with 9 bases aligning to TRBD2. Losses at the gene ends were 8 bases for V and 4 bases for J; bases not matched to a gene: 8. This CDR3 region has 15 residues. Germline V gives CDR1 SGHTA, CDR2 FQGTGA. The CDR3 DNA is TGTGCCAGCTCGGGCGGGAGGGAGGGCACCGGGGAGCTGTTTTTT. Translation: CASSGGREGTGELFF.

This chain joins TRBV2 and TRBJ2-3, with 7 positions matching TRBD2. The J segment lost 0 bases and the V segment lost 3 bases, leaving 9 bases of the junction unmatched. CDR1 is SNHLY and CDR2 is FYNNEI in the germline V gene. This CDR3 contains 17 residues. CDR3 loop: CASSDGTTRTSTDTQYF. CDR3 in DNA: TGTGCCAGCAGTGACGGGACTACAAGAACTAGCACAGATACGCAGTATTTT.

The chain links TRBV5-1 to TRBJ2-7, with TRBD1 identical over 9 bases. The trim removed 9 bases at V and 3 bases at J, leaving 4 bases unmatched. The germline gives CDR1 SGHRS, CDR2 YFSETQ. CDR3 size: 12 residues. CDR3 sequence reads: CAIGTGLYEQYF. As DNA, the CDR3 is TGCGCCATCGGGACAGGGCTCTACGAGCAGTACTTC.

The chain couples TRBV4-2 to TRBJ2-1; TRBD2 might be the D (5 bases). CDR1 is LGHNA and CDR2 is YNFKEQ in the germline V gene. The CDR3 sequence is 15 residues long. Trimming left V 3 bases short and J 5 bases short, with 14 bases between. The CDR3 sequence is CASSQATGSNNEQFF. The CDR3, as DNA: TGTGCCAGCAGCCAGGCCACGGGGAGCAACAATGAGCAGTTCTTC.

There are a few counts of this clone. The CDR3 sequence is CSVVPGGGSTAFF. CDR3 DNA sequence: TGCAGCGTTGTCCCAGGGGGCGGCTCCACGGCTTTCTTT. The chain combines TRBV29-1 with TRBJ1-1, with 8 nucleotides matching TRBD1. Germline assignment: CDR1 SQVTM and CDR2 ANQGSEA. The CDR3 totals 13 residues. V lost 4 bases and J lost 11; bases outside the gene matches: 12.

The rearrangement joins TRBV7-3 to TRBJ2-7; 11 nucleotides line up with TRBD2. Germline CDR1 is SGHTA and CDR2 is FQGTGA. V trimming: 3 bases; J trimming: 2 bases; junction bases outside the gene matches: 3. The CDR3 loop spans 15 amino acids. The CDR3 DNA reads as TGTGCCAGCAGCTTCGGTAGCGGGGGGGCCTACGAGCAGTACTTC. Translated: CASSFGSGGAYEQYF.

This sequence joins TRBV25-1 and TRBJ2-7; D remains unclear. V shed 3 bases and J shed 9 bases, with 21 bases lying between them. The germline gives CDR1 MGHDK, CDR2 SYGVNS. The length of the CDR3 is 15 residues. The CDR3, as DNA: TGTGCCAGCAGTGAGCCGACTGCAGAAGTACGAGCGCAGTACTTC. It codes for CASSEPTAEVRAQYF.

This clone appeared a single time. The V call is TRBV6-1, the J call TRBJ1-5; 7 bases fit TRBD1. The CDR3 contains 13 residues. The J segment lost 5 bases and the V segment lost 4 bases, leaving 2 bases of the junction unmatched. Germline CDR1 reads MNHNS; CDR2 reads SASEGT. The CDR3 reads CASSGQGDQPQHF. The CDR3, as DNA: TGTGCCAGCAGTGGACAGGGAGATCAGCCCCAGCATTTT.

The CDR3 region has the DNA TGTGCCAGCAGCTTCGCACGCGGCGGCTATGGCTACACCTTC. This codes for CASSFARGGYGYTF. The chain carries TRBV7-3 and TRBJ1-2; D unresolved. Germline V lookup: CDR1 SGHTA, CDR2 FQGTGA. The CDR3 covers 14 residues. The germline V and J ends were trimmed by 3 bases and 4 bases, with 12 bases remaining between them.

In DNA form, the CDR3 reads TGTGCCAGCAGCCCGACAGGGGATAGCAATCAGCCCCAGCATTTT. Translation: CASSPTGDSNQPQHF. The chain has TRBV7-9 and TRBJ1-5, with TRBD1 matching over 8 bases. With V trimmed by 5 bases and J by 0 bases, 3 bases remained unmatched. CDR3 length: 15 amino acids. The germline gives CDR1 SEHNR, CDR2 FQNEAQ (reference sequence). Looking up the rest from reference TRBV7-9 and TRBJ1-5 gives the full variable domain: DTGVSQNPRHKITKRGQNVTFRCDPISEHNRLYWYRQTLGQGPEFLTYFQNEAQLEKSRLLSDRFSAERPKGSFSTLEIQRTEQGDSAMYLCASSPTGDSNQPQHFGDGTRLSIL.

The CDR3: CASKLNRETNTEAFF. The CDR3 bases are TGTGCCAGCAAATTAAACAGGGAAACCAACACTGAAGCTTTCTTT. The gene calls are TRBV6-4 and TRBJ1-1, with D tentatively TRBD1 (6 bases). The CDR3 runs 15 residues. Trimming stripped 7 bases from V and 2 bases from J, with 17 bases between. Germline V lookup: CDR1 MRHNA, CDR2 SNTAGT.

V and J are TRBV6-5 and TRBJ1-1, with TRBD1 identical over 7 bases. Looked up from germline, CDR1 is MNHEY and CDR2 is SVGAGI. This CDR3 is 13 amino acids long. J gave up 8 bases and V 4 bases, and 7 bases lay outside the gene matches. This chain's CDR3 is CASSSRTGGEAFF. The CDR3 DNA follows: TGTGCCAGCAGTTCAAGGACAGGAGGGGAAGCTTTCTTT.

The chain carries TRBV2 and TRBJ1-1; D not certain. Between the trimmed V and J ends, which lost 2 bases and 1 base, there was a span of 11 bases. The length of the CDR3 is 15 residues. Germline V gene sequence: CDR1 SNHLY, CDR2 FYNNEI. CDR3: CASSEWYSWNTEAFF. DNA of the CDR3: TGTGCCAGCAGTGAATGGTACAGCTGGAACACTGAAGCTTTCTTT.

The rearrangement uses TRBV4-2 and TRBJ2-1; 9 bases fit TRBD2. The CDR3 contains 17 residues. CDR1 is LGHNA, CDR2 YNFKEQ, per germline. The V and J ends lost 4 bases and 3 bases, in that order; junction bases with no gene match: 10. The CDR3 nucleotides are TGTGCCAGCAGCCGGGGGGTGGCGGGAGGGGACTACAATGAGCAGTTCTTC. It is translated as CASSRGVAGGDYNEQFF.

This chain connects TRBV28 to TRBJ2-5; a weak D match, TRBD1 (5 bases). Germline CDR1 and CDR2: MDHEN and SYDVKM. V was shortened by 5 bases and J by 5 bases, with 12 bases between the two germline ends. This CDR3 is built from 13 residues. CDR3 sequence reads: CASSQGDRETQYF. The CDR3 DNA reads TGTGCCAGCAGTCAGGGTGACCGCGAGACCCAGTACTTC. Variable domain in full (rest from reference TRBV28 and TRBJ2-5): DVKVTQSSRYLVKRTGEKVFLECVQDMDHENMFWYRQDPGLGLRLIYFSYDVKMKEKGDIPEGYSVSREKKERFSLILESASTNQTSMYLCASSQGDRETQYFGPGTRLLVL.

The chain is built from TRBV6-5 and TRBJ2-5; tentative D call: TRBD2 (6 bases). CDR3 length equals 15 residues. V was clipped by 4 bases and J by 4 bases, with 16 bases between them. Germline values: CDR1 MNHEY, CDR2 SVGAGI. This chain's CDR3 is CASSLRGGSRETQYF. The CDR3 DNA sequence: TGTGCCAGCAGTTTGCGGGGTGGTTCGAGAGAGACCCAGTACTTC.

CDR3 in amino acids: CASSYFQAGPSYEQYF. The CDR3 DNA sequence: TGTGCCAGCAGTTACTTCCAAGCGGGGCCCTCCTACGAGCAGTACTTC. The chain couples TRBV6-6 to TRBJ2-7, with 7 bases matching TRBD2. With 1 base clipped from V and 0 bases from J, the junction kept 6 bases outside the gene matches. CDR3 length equals 16 residues. The germline gives CDR1 MNHNY, CDR2 SVGAGI (reference sequence).

This chain joins TRBV7-2 and TRBJ2-3; tentative D call: TRBD1 (5 bases). The CDR3 consists of 13 residues. V was cut by 7 bases and J by 2 bases, with 10 bases left in between. Germline loops: CDR1 SGHTA, CDR2 FQGNSA. The CDR3 protein is CASTPGITDTQYF. CDR3 sequence (DNA): TGTGCCAGCACCCCAGGGATCACAGATACGCAGTATTTT. The full variable domain, with the rest looked up from reference TRBV7-2 and TRBJ2-3, is GAGVSQSPSNKVTEKGKDVELRCDPISGHTALYWYRQSLGQGLEFLIYFQGNSAPDKSGLPSDRFSAERTGGSVSTLTIQRTQQEDSAVYLCASTPGITDTQYFGPGTRLTVL.

This chain connects TRBV7-2 to TRBJ2-1; 10 bases map to TRBD1. Germline V CDR1 and CDR2: SGHTA, FQGNSA. The CDR3 has 18 amino acids. V lost 5 bases, J lost 8 bases, and 18 bases stayed unmatched. As DNA, the CDR3 is TGTGCCAGCAGCCACCGGGACAGGGGTAGATTGGGGCCTCATGAGCAGTTCTTC. This translates into CASSHRDRGRLGPHEQFF.

The rearrangement links TRBV4-1 to TRBJ1-2; D may be TRBD1 (6 bases). CDR3 length equals 14 residues. Germline assignment: CDR1 MGHRA and CDR2 YSYEKL. Deletions cut 1 base from V and 8 bases from J, with 14 bases between. The CDR3 region is CASSQGGGEKGYTF. CDR3 DNA sequence: TGCGCCAGCAGCCAAGGAGGGGGAGAGAAGGGCTACACCTTC.

The V gene is TRBV5-6, the J gene TRBJ2-7; 10 bases are a match to TRBD2. The junction had 8 bases not matched to a gene; V was cut back by 2 bases and J by 6 bases. Germline CDR1 reads SGHDT; CDR2 reads YYEEEE. This CDR3 region has 15 residues. The CDR3 sequence is CASSFGLAGVGEQYF. CDR3 sequence (DNA): TGTGCCAGCAGCTTTGGTCTAGCGGGAGTTGGCGAGCAGTACTTC.